One sample yielded the 29 T cell receptor beta chains listed below, sequenced in a study of graft-versus-host responses after intestinal transplantation. Researchers processed graft tissue to release intraepithelial and lamina propria lymphocytes. Generated by immunoSEQ multiplex PCR, the TCRdb table keeps only in-frame clones and is missing some. Of 9,000 to 10,000 clones detected, about 76% appear once; the ten largest clones hold just over 20%. The source was ileum tissue, collected around 450 days after intestinal transplantation. The receptors were sampled from a human patient who received an intestinal transplant, so some T cells may come from the graft donor.

The chain employs TRBV29-1 and TRBJ1-2, with a tentative D call TRBD1 (6 bases). Per the germline V gene, CDR1 is SQVTM and CDR2 is ANQGSEA. There are 13 residues in the CDR3. Trimming left V 2 bases short and J 3 bases short, with 10 bases between. The chain's CDR3 is CSVESGGDYGYTF. The CDR3 region has the DNA TGCAGCGTTGAATCTGGGGGCGACTATGGCTACACCTTC.

The V call is TRBV4-1, the J call TRBJ2-6; D is ambiguous. The V gene's germline CDR1 is MGHRA and CDR2 YSYEKL. The CDR3 totals 16 residues. The ends were cut back, 1 base at V and 2 bases at J, with 9 bases in the middle. The CDR3 region is CASSQVSAPGANVLTF. CDR3 nucleotide sequence: TGCGCCAGCAGCCAAGTGTCGGCTCCTGGGGCCAACGTCCTGACTTTC.

This clone was observed once. The chain combines TRBV4-1 with TRBJ1-6; D ambiguous. CDR3 length equals 14 residues. V was trimmed by 1 base and J by 10 bases, leaving 11 bases between them. The germline CDR1 and CDR2 sequences are MGHRA and YSYEKL. CDR3 residues: CASSQGRPRSPLHF. The DNA of the CDR3 is TGCGCCAGCAGCCAAGGCCGCCCTAGGTCACCCCTCCACTTT.

Remarks on this clone: One base separates it from a far larger clone, so it is likely a read error. This chain connects TRBV6-6 to TRBJ1-6; a possible D gene is TRBD1 (5 bases). The germline CDR1 and CDR2 sequences are MNHNY and SVGAGI (reference sequence). The CDR3 length is 14 residues. V shed 2 bases and J shed 9 bases, with 11 bases lying between them. The CDR3 is CASSYVDTVSPLHF. The CDR3 DNA is TGTGCCAGCAGTTACGTGGACACGGTTTCACCCCTCCACTTT.

The chain recombines TRBV6-1 with TRBJ1-5; no definite D call. Germline values: CDR1 MNHNS, CDR2 SASEGT. The CDR3 runs to 16 residues. Trimming removed 3 bases from V and 3 bases from J, with 15 bases in between. The CDR3 region is CASSEDRQTFNQPQHF. Written as DNA, the CDR3 is TGTGCCAGCAGTGAGGATAGGCAGACATTCAATCAGCCCCAGCATTTT.

The rearrangement joins TRBV23-1 to TRBJ1-3; D is undetermined. TRBV23-1 is flagged as an ORF with uncertain function. The germline V and J ends were trimmed by 8 bases and 0 bases, with 20 bases remaining between them. This CDR3 spans 17 amino acids. The CDR3 is CASPLNETDFSGNTIYF. The CDR3 DNA reads TGCGCCAGCCCCCTCAATGAGACGGATTTCTCTGGAAACACCATATATTTT.

V usage is TRBV19 and J usage is TRBJ2-5; D may be TRBD2 (6 bases). Trimming removed 1 base from V and 1 base from J, with 13 bases in between. The CDR3 length is 16 residues. Germline V lookup: CDR1 LNHDA, CDR2 SQIVND (reference sequence). For the CDR3, the DNA is TGTGCCAGTAGTATAGTCACCGGGACTCCCCAAGAGACCCAGTACTTC. As protein: CASSIVTGTPQETQYF. Using reference TRBV19 and TRBJ2-5 for the parts outside the CDR3, the full variable domain is DGGITQSPKYLFRKEGQNVTLSCEQNLNHDAMYWYRQDPGQGLRLIYYSQIVNDFQKGDIAEGYSVSREKKESFPLTVTSAQKNPTAFYLCASSIVTGTPQETQYFGPGTRLLVL.

The chain combines TRBV11-1 with TRBJ1-2, with 9 bases aligning to TRBD1. J gave up 4 bases and V 5 bases, and 5 bases lay outside the gene matches. Germline V CDR1 and CDR2: SGHAT, FQDESV (reference sequence). This CDR3 has 14 amino acids. The CDR3 spells CASSRGQGPYGYTF. DNA for the CDR3: TGTGCCAGCAGCCGGGGACAGGGACCCTATGGCTACACCTTC.

The CDR3 coding sequence is TGTGCTAGTGGTTTGGTTCTGGACAGCCCCAAAAACATTCAGTACTTC. Translating it yields CASGLVLDSPKNIQYF. This rearrangement joins TRBV12-5 to TRBJ2-4, with D possibly being TRBD1 (6 bases). Germline V CDR1 and CDR2: LGHNT, FRNRAP. V was trimmed by 0 bases and J by 2 bases, leaving 11 bases between them. The CDR3 extends over 16 amino acids.

The genes are TRBV15 and TRBJ2-7; no reliable D call. From germline, CDR1 is LNHNV and CDR2 YYDKDF (reference sequence). The CDR3 runs to 15 residues. Trimming removed 4 bases from V and 2 bases from J, with 15 bases in between. The CDR3 loop reads CATSKTLVEAYEQYF. CDR3 coding DNA: TGTGCCACCAGCAAGACCCTAGTAGAGGCCTACGAGCAGTACTTC.

J is TRBJ2-3 and V is TRBV5-6; D unclear. From germline, CDR1 is SGHDT and CDR2 YYEEEE. The V and J ends lost 6 bases and 8 bases respectively, with 10 bases between them. The CDR3 covers 11 residues. The CDR3 DNA reads TGTGCCAGCATCCACATCGGTACGCAGTATTTT. Translated: CASIHIGTQYF.

The chain couples TRBV5-4 to TRBJ2-7; TRBD2 agrees at 13 bases. The J segment lost 2 bases and the V segment lost 4 bases, leaving 3 bases of the junction unmatched. This CDR3 is 15 amino acids long. CDR1 is SGHNT and CDR2 is YYREEE in the germline V gene (reference sequence). CDR3 DNA: TGTGCCAGCAGCCCGGGACTAGCGGGAACCTACGAGCAGTACTTC. Amino acids: CASSPGLAGTYEQYF.

The V call is TRBV18, the J call TRBJ2-7, with D perhaps matching TRBD1 (7 bases). Germline lookup yields CDR1 KGHSH and CDR2 LQKENI. The CDR3 has 14 amino acids. V was pared by 4 bases and J by 4 bases, with 14 bases between. The CDR3 nucleotides are TGTGCCAGCTCACAAGGGACAGCGGGTTACGAGCAGTACTTC. It yields the protein CASSQGTAGYEQYF.

This clone appeared once. Other DNA sequences in this sample translate to the same CDR3. V usage is TRBV30 and J usage is TRBJ2-7, with a possible D match to TRBD2 (6 bases). Germline CDR1 GTSNPN, CDR2 SVGIG (reference sequence). V lost 0 bases, J lost 0 bases, and 12 bases lay in between. This CDR3 has 15 amino acids. The CDR3 is CAWSVPRGASYEQYF. For the CDR3, the DNA is TGTGCCTGGAGTGTACCTCGCGGGGCCTCCTACGAGCAGTACTTC.

The rearrangement links TRBV5-1 to TRBJ1-2; TRBD1 might be the D (5 bases). CDR1 and CDR2 (germline): SGHRS, YFSETQ. This CDR3 is 14 amino acids long. Trimming shortened V by 0 bases and J by 8 bases, and 14 bases separated the two germline ends. CDR3 sequence: CASSLVSQGQGYTF. CDR3 sequence (DNA): TGCGCCAGCAGCTTGGTCTCCCAGGGTCAAGGCTACACCTTC.

This chain connects TRBV11-2 to TRBJ1-2; no definite D call. CDR3 length equals 12 residues. The germline CDR1 and CDR2 sequences are SGHAT and FQNNGV. The V end lost 5 bases, the J end lost 8 bases, and 12 bases lay between the germline ends. The CDR3 is CASSPGIEGYTF. The CDR3 DNA reads TGTGCCAGCAGCCCGGGAATCGAAGGCTACACCTTC.

In its sample, this clone was seen once. The chain employs TRBV5-1 and TRBJ1-6; no definite D call. V lost 0 bases and J lost 5, with 6 bases in between. Germline CDR1 and CDR2: SGHRS and YFSETQ. The length of the CDR3 is 14 residues. The CDR3 is CASSLGGDNSPLHF. The CDR3 region has the DNA TGCGCCAGCAGCTTGGGTGGGGATAATTCACCCCTCCACTTT.

The J gene is TRBJ1-5, the V gene TRBV7-2; D may be TRBD1 (6 bases). V was trimmed by 5 bases and J by 6 bases, leaving 11 bases between them. This CDR3 has 13 amino acids. The V gene's germline CDR1 is SGHTA and CDR2 FQGNSA. The chain's CDR3 is CASSPGQFQPQHF. The CDR3 coding sequence is TGTGCCAGCAGCCCTGGACAGTTTCAGCCCCAGCATTTT.

This chain joins TRBV4-1 and TRBJ1-3; D unclear. With 0 bases removed from V and 5 bases from J, the gap between germline ends came to 14 bases. This CDR3 is 16 amino acids long. The germline gives CDR1 MGHRA, CDR2 YSYEKL. The CDR3 protein is CASSQDESRVRNTIYF. In nucleotides, the CDR3 is TGCGCCAGCAGCCAAGATGAAAGTAGGGTTCGAAACACCATATATTTT.

This clone was found a few times. The genes are TRBV27 and TRBJ2-5; 10 bases fit TRBD2. The length of the CDR3 is 16 residues. The V gene's germline CDR1 is MNHEY and CDR2 SMNVEV (reference sequence). V lost 5 bases to trimming and J lost 1 base; unmatched junction nucleotides: 7. This CDR3 is CASSQLAGPSQETQYF. In DNA form, the CDR3 reads TGTGCCAGCAGTCAACTAGCGGGGCCATCCCAAGAGACCCAGTACTTC.

V is TRBV7-2 and J is TRBJ2-5; TRBD2 matches at 10 bases. This CDR3 contains 15 residues. The junction had 3 bases not matched to a gene; V was cut back by 0 bases and J by 5 bases. The germline V gene encodes CDR1 SGHTA and CDR2 FQGNSA. This CDR3 is CASSLASGGTETQYF. The DNA of the CDR3 is TGTGCCAGCAGCTTAGCTAGCGGGGGGACTGAGACCCAGTACTTC. Combining the CDR3 with reference TRBV7-2 and TRBJ2-5 gives the whole variable domain GAGVSQSPSNKVTEKGKDVELRCDPISGHTALYWYRQSLGQGLEFLIYFQGNSAPDKSGLPSDRFSAERTGGSVSTLTIQRTQQEDSAVYLCASSLASGGTETQYFGPGTRLLVL.

The chain employs TRBV5-4 and TRBJ1-1; D remains unclear. Germline CDR1 SGHNT, CDR2 YYREEE (reference sequence). This CDR3 comprises 15 residues. The V and J ends lost 0 bases and 0 bases respectively, with 9 bases between them. CDR3 residues: CASSLGVGVNTEAFF. In DNA, the CDR3 is TGTGCCAGCAGCTTGGGCGTTGGGGTGAACACTGAAGCTTTCTTT.

This sequence joins TRBV6-6 and TRBJ2-7, with D tentatively TRBD1 (5 bases). Germline lookup yields CDR1 MNHNY and CDR2 SVGAGI (reference sequence). CDR3 length equals 13 residues. The V gene lost 5 bases and the J gene lost 2 bases, with 10 bases spanning the gap. The chain's CDR3 is CASSDSVTYEQYF. The CDR3 nucleotides read TGTGCCAGCAGTGACAGCGTTACCTACGAGCAGTACTTC.

This rearrangement joins TRBV7-8 to TRBJ1-2; D is ambiguous. V was cut by 2 bases and J by 8 bases, with 12 bases left in between. CDR1 SGHVS and CDR2 FQNEAQ come from the germline V gene. This CDR3 contains 13 residues. The CDR3 loop reads CASSLNAARGYTF. The CDR3 DNA reads as TGTGCCAGCAGCTTAAACGCGGCTAGGGGCTACACCTTC.

V usage is TRBV7-9 and J usage is TRBJ2-2; TRBD1 might be the D (5 bases). This CDR3 has 16 residues. CDR1 is SEHNR and CDR2 is FQNEAQ in the germline V gene (reference sequence). Trimming took off 2 bases at V and 1 base at J, with 11 bases between the two ends. For the CDR3, the DNA is TGTGCCAGCAGCTTAACCCAGGGTCGGAACACCGGGGAGCTGTTTTTT. Its protein is CASSLTQGRNTGELFF.

This chain joins TRBV6-5 and TRBJ2-1; no firm D call. Looked up from germline, CDR1 is MNHEY and CDR2 is SVGAGI. Deletions cut 2 bases from V and 7 bases from J, with 15 bases between. The CDR3 runs to 15 residues. CDR3: CASSYTGGVGNEQFF. The CDR3 nucleotides read TGTGCCAGCAGTTACACGGGTGGGGTAGGTAATGAGCAGTTCTTC.

This clone was detected once. V gene TRBV10-3 combines with J gene TRBJ2-5; 7 nucleotides match TRBD2. In germline, CDR1 is ENHRY, CDR2 SYGVKD. Unmatched junction bases numbered 14, after V lost 5 bases and J lost 5 bases. The CDR3 covers 16 residues. The CDR3 spells CAISRNSGWAGETQYF. In nucleotides, the CDR3 is TGTGCCATCAGTAGAAATAGCGGGTGGGCCGGGGAGACCCAGTACTTC.

The rearrangement joins TRBV27 to TRBJ2-1; D possibly corresponds to TRBD1 (5 bases). CDR1 MNHEY and CDR2 SMNVEV come from the germline V gene (reference sequence). The CDR3 runs 11 residues. Between the trimmed V and J ends, which lost 7 bases and 8 bases, there was a span of 9 bases. The CDR3 DNA sequence: TGTGCCAGCATTCAAGGGGATGAGCAGTTCTTC. Translated, it gives CASIQGDEQFF.

The chain uses TRBV6-1 and TRBJ2-7; D is perhaps TRBD2 (5 bases). Trimming took off 4 bases at V and 4 bases at J, with 26 bases between the two ends. The CDR3 runs 18 residues. CDR1 is MNHNS and CDR2 is SASEGT in the germline V gene. The CDR3 sequence: CASSALPPRRLAMYEQYF. For the CDR3, the DNA is TGTGCCAGCAGTGCGCTACCTCCTAGGCGGCTAGCAATGTACGAGCAGTACTTC.